The 4 T cell receptor beta chains in this list originate from one sample, sequenced in a study of blood T cell repertoires in COVID-19. TCRdb's table, derived via immunoSEQ multiplex PCR, lists solely in-frame clones and lacks some. The table records about 49,000 clones, about nine tenths of them present only once. Material: peripheral blood. The receptors were sampled from a woman of 80 years or more with COVID-19, enrolled during active disease.

This clone was seen only once. CDR3 sequence reads: CASGSRTSGRTYEQYF. CDR3 in DNA: TGTGCTAGTGGTTCGCGGACTAGCGGGAGAACCTACGAGCAGTACTTC. The V and J genes are TRBV12-5 and TRBJ2-7, with 13 bases that match TRBD2. The CDR3 loop spans 16 amino acids. The ends lost 4 bases at V and 2 bases at J; junction bases unmatched: 5. CDR1 and CDR2 from the germline V gene are LGHNT and FRNRAP.

The CDR3 sequence is CASSDRRFVGGELFF. In DNA, the CDR3 is TGTGCCAGCAGTGATAGGCGGTTCGTAGGAGGGGAGCTGTTTTTT. This sequence joins TRBV25-1 and TRBJ2-2; D not certain. Trimming removed 3 bases from V and 8 bases from J, with 16 bases in between. CDR3 size: 15 residues. Per the germline V gene, CDR1 is MGHDK and CDR2 is SYGVNS.

The CDR3 sequence is CSASTPHTTDTQYF. CDR3 nucleotide sequence: TGCAGTGCTAGTACACCTCATACCACAGATACGCAGTATTTT. The chain couples TRBV20-1 to TRBJ2-3; no firm D call. CDR1 is DFQATT, CDR2 SNEGSKA, per germline (reference sequence). V lost 3 bases to trimming and J lost 2 bases, with 12 bases between them. The CDR3 extends over 14 amino acids.

The genes are TRBV7-9 and TRBJ2-5; D remains ambiguous. The V end lost 2 bases, the J end lost 2 bases, and 18 bases lay between the germline ends. Germline V lookup: CDR1 SEHNR, CDR2 FQNEAQ (reference sequence). The CDR3 totals 17 residues. The chain's CDR3 is CASSLLPTLDGQETQYF. CDR3 nucleotides: TGTGCCAGCAGCTTACTCCCGACCCTTGACGGGCAAGAGACCCAGTACTTC.